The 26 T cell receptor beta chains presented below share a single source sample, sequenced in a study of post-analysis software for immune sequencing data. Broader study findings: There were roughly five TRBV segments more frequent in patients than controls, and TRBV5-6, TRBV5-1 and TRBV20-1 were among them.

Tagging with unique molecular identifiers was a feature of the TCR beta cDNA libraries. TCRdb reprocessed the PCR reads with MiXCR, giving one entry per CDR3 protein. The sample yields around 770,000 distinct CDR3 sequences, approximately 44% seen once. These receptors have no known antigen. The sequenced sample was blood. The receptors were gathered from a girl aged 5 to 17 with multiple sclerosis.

This CDR3 reads CSARDPSGWGGHNTEAFF. CDR3 nucleotides: TGCAGTGCTAGAGATCCCTCGGGTTGGGGGGGACACAACACTGAAGCTTTCTTT. The rearrangement uses TRBV20-1 and TRBJ1-1, with D possibly matching TRBD1 (6 bases). The length of the CDR3 is 18 residues. V lost 0 bases to trimming and J lost 2 bases, with 22 bases between them. The germline V gene has CDR1 DFQATT and CDR2 SNEGSKA (reference sequence).

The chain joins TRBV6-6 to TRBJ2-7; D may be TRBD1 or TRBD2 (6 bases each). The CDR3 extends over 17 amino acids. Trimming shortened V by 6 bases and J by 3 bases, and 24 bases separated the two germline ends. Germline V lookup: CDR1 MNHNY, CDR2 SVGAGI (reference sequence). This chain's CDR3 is CASSDSQNRDSFYEQYF. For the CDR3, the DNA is TGTGCCAGCAGCGACAGCCAAAACAGGGACTCTTTCTACGAGCAGTACTTC.

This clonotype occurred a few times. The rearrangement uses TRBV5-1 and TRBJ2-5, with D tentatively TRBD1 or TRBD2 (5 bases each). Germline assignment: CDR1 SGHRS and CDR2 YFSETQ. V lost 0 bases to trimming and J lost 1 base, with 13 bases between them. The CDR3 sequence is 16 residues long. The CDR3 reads CASSLGVGGPQETQYF. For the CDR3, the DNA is TGCGCCAGCAGCTTGGGAGTTGGGGGACCCCAAGAGACCCAGTACTTC.

CDR3 amino acids: CASSLGQGDWGYTF. CDR3 nucleotide sequence: TGTGCCAGCAGCTTAGGACAGGGAGATTGGGGCTACACCTTC. This chain uses TRBV7-9 with TRBJ1-2, with TRBD1 identical over 7 bases. Unmatched junction bases numbered 7, after V lost 1 base and J lost 8 bases. The CDR3 is 14 amino acids. Germline V CDR1 and CDR2: SEHNR, FQNEAQ (reference sequence).

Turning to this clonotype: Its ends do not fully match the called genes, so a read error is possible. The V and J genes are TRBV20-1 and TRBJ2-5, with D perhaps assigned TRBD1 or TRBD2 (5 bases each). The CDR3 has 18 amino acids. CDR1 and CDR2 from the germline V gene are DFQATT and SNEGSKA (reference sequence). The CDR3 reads CNADTRSLGVSSQETQYF. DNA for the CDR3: TGCAATGCTGACACCCGTAGTTTGGGGGTCAGCTCACAAGAGACCCAGTACTTC.

CDR3 in amino acids: CASSLNLALGEQYF. The DNA for the CDR3 is TGTGCCAGCAGTTTGAACTTAGCTTTAGGGGAGCAGTACTTC. This chain joins TRBV28 and TRBJ2-4; D possibly matches TRBD1 or TRBD2 (5 bases each). Germline CDR1 is MDHEN and CDR2 is SYDVKM. V gave up 3 bases and J gave up 13 bases, with 19 bases separating them. The CDR3 spans 14 residues.

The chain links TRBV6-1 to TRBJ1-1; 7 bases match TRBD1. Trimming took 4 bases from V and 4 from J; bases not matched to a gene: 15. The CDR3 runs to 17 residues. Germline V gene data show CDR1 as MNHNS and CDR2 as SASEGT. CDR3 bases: TGTGCCAGCAGTGGGGGGACGGCAGGGGGATCGGCCACTGAAGCTTTCTTT. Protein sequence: CASSGGTAGGSATEAFF.

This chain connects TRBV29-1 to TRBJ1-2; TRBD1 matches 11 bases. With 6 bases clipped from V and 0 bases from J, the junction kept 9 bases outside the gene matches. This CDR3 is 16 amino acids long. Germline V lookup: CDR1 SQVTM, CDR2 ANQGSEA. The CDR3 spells CSVTGTGGISNYGYTF. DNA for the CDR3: TGCAGCGTGACCGGGACAGGGGGAATTTCTAACTATGGCTACACCTTC.

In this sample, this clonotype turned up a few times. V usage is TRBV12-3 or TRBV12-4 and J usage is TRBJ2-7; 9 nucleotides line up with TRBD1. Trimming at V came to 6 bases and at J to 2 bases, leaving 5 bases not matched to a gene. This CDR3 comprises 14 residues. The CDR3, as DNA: TGTGCCAGCAGAGGGGACAGGGTTACCTACGAGCAGTACTTC. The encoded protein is CASRGDRVTYEQYF.

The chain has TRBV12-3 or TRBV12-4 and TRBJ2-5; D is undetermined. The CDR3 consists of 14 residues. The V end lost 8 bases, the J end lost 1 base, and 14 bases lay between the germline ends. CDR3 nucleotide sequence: TGTGCCAGCGGACGAGGCCCCGGCCAAGAGACCCAGTACTTC. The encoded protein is CASGRGPGQETQYF.

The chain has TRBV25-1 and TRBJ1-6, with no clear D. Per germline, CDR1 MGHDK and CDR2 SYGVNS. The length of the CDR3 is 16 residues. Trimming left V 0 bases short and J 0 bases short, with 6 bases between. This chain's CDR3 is CASSEYDGSYNSPLHF. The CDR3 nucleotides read TGTGCCAGCAGTGAATACGACGGCTCCTATAATTCACCCCTCCACTTT. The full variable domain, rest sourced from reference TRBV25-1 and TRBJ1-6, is EADIYQTPRYLVIGTGKKITLECSQTMGHDKMYWYQQDPGMELHLIHYSYGVNSTEKGDLSSESTVSRIRTEHFPLTLESARPSHTSQYLCASSEYDGSYNSPLHFGNGTRLTVT.

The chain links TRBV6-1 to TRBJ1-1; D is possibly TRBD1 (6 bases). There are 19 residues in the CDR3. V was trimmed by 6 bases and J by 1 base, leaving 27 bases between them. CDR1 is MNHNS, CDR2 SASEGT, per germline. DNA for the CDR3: TGTGCCAGCAGCACAGACGACCGGGAAGGGGGTTTTTCGAACACTGAAGCTTTCTTT. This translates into CASSTDDREGGFSNTEAFF.

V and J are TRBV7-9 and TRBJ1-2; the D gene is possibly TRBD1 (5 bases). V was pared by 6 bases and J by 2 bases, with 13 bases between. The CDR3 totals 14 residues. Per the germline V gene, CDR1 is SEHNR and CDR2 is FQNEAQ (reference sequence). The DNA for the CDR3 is TGTGCCAGCAGAAAGGACAACCTGAACTATGGCTACACCTTC. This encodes CASRKDNLNYGYTF. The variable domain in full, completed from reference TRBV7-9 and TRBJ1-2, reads DTGVSQNPRHKITKRGQNVTFRCDPISEHNRLYWYRQTLGQGPEFLTYFQNEAQLEKSRLLSDRFSAERPKGSFSTLEIQRTEQGDSAMYLCASRKDNLNYGYTFGSGTRLTVV.

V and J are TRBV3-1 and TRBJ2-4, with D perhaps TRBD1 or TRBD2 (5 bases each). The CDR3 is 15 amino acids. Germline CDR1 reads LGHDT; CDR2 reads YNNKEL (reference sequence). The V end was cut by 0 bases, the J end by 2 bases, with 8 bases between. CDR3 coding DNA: TGTGCCAGCAGCCAAGATGGGGGTACCAAAAACATTCAGTACTTC. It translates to CASSQDGGTKNIQYF.

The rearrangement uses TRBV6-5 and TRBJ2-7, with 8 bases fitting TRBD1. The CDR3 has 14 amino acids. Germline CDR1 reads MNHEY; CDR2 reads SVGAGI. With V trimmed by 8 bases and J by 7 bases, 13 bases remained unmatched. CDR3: CASQAGTGGNEQYF. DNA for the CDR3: TGTGCCAGCCAGGCCGGGACAGGTGGCAATGAGCAGTACTTC.

In nucleotides, the CDR3 is TGTGCCTGGGGGAGACCGGGACTAGCGGGATACAATGAGCAGTTCTTC. Protein product: CAWGRPGLAGYNEQFF. This sequence joins TRBV30 and TRBJ2-1; 13 nucleotides align to TRBD2. After removal of 5 bases from V and 4 bases from J, the junction contained 8 bases not matched to a gene. Germline V gene sequence: CDR1 GTSNPN, CDR2 SVGIG (reference sequence). The CDR3 runs to 16 residues. The whole variable domain, remainder taken from reference TRBV30 and TRBJ2-1, is SQTIHQWPATLVQPVGSPLSLECTVEGTSNPNLYWYRQAAGRGLQLLFYSVGIGQISSEVPQNLSASRPQDRQFILSSKKLLLSDSGFYLCAWGRPGLAGYNEQFFGPGTRLTVL.

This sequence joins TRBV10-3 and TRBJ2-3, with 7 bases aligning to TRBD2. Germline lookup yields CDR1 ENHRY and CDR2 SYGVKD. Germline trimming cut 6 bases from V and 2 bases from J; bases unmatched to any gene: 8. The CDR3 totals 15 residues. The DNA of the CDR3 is TGTGCCATCAGCGTACTAGCGTCTCTCACAGATACGCAGTATTTT. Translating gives CAISVLASLTDTQYF.

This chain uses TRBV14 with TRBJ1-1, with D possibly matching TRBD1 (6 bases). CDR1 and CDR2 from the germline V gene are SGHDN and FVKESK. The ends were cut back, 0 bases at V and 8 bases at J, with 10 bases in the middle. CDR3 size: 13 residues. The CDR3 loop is CASSQDRGAEAFF. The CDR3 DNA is TGTGCCAGCAGCCAAGATCGGGGGGCGGAAGCTTTCTTT.

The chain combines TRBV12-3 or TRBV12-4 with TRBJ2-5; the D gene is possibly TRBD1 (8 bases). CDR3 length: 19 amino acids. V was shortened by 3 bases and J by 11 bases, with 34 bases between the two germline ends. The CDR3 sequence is CASSLGPRGTGPDRGEQYF. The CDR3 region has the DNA TGTGCCAGCAGTTTGGGACCCCGAGGGACAGGTCCAGACCGGGGGGAGCAGTACTTC.

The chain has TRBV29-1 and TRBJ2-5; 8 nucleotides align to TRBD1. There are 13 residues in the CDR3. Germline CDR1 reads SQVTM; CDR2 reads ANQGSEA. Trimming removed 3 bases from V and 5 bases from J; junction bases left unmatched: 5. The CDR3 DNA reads TGCAGCGTTGAGGACAGGGTAGGGGAGACCCAGTACTTC. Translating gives CSVEDRVGETQYF.

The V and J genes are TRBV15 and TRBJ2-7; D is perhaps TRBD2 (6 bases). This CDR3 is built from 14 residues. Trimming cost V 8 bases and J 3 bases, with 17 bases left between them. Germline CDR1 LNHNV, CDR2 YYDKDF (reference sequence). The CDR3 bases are TGTGCCACCGGCCGGGGGACTGATTTCTACGAGCAGTACTTC. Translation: CATGRGTDFYEQYF. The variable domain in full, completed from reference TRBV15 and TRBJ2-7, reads DAMVIQNPRYQVTQFGKPVTLSCSQTLNHNVMYWYQQKSSQAPKLLFHYYDKDFNNEADTPDNFQSRRPNTSFCFLDIRSPGLGDTAMYLCATGRGTDFYEQYFGPGTRLTVT.

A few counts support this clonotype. CDR3: CASSATGVGYGYTF. The CDR3 bases are TGTGCCAGCAGCGCAACAGGGGTTGGATATGGCTACACCTTC. The chain employs TRBV3-1 and TRBJ1-2; 7 nucleotides line up with TRBD1. CDR1 LGHDT and CDR2 YNNKEL come from the germline V gene (reference sequence). The CDR3 covers 14 residues. V lost 5 bases to trimming and J lost 5 bases; unmatched junction nucleotides: 8.

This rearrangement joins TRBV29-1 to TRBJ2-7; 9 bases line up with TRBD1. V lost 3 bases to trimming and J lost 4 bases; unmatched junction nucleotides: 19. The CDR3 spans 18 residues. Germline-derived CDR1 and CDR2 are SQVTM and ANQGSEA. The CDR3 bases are TGCAGCGTTGAGCACCACAGGTCGGGCAGACAGGGGGGTTACGAGCAGTACTTC. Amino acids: CSVEHHRSGRQGGYEQYF.

CDR3 residues: CASSPPGGPDLGEKLFF. The CDR3 DNA is TGTGCCAGCTCACCACCGGGGGGCCCAGACCTTGGCGAAAAACTGTTTTTT. This rearrangement joins TRBV18 to TRBJ1-4; possibly TRBD1 for D (6 bases). The length of the CDR3 is 17 residues. Trimming took off 0 bases at V and 8 bases at J, with 19 bases between the two ends. CDR1 KGHSH and CDR2 LQKENI come from the germline V gene.

The CDR3 nucleotides read TGTGCCACCAGCAGAGATTTGGCAGACTACGAGCAGTACTTC. Its translation: CATSRDLADYEQYF. V usage is TRBV15 and J usage is TRBJ2-7; no clear D gene. With 0 bases removed from V and 3 bases from J, the gap between germline ends came to 9 bases. Germline V gene data show CDR1 as LNHNV and CDR2 as YYDKDF (reference sequence). The CDR3 totals 14 residues.

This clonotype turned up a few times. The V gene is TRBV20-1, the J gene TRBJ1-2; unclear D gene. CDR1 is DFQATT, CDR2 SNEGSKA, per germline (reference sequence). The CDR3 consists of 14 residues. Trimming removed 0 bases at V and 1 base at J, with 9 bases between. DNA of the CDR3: TGCAGTGCTAGAGAAATTGCAATTAACTATGGCTACACCTTC. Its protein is CSAREIAINYGYTF.